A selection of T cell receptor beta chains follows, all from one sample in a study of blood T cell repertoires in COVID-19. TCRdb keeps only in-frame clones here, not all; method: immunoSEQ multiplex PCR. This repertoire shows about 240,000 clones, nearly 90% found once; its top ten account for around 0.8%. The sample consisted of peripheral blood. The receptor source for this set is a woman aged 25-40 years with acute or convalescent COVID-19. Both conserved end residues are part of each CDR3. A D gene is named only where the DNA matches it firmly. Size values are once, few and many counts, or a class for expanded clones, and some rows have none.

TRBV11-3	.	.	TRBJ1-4	CASSPPWQYPDTDEKLFF	TGTGCCAGCAGCCCCCCATGGCAGTACCCTGATACCGATGAAAAACTGTTTTTT
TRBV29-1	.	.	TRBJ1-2	CSVADSPANYGYTF	TGCAGCGTGGCGGACAGCCCTGCTAACTATGGCTACACCTTC
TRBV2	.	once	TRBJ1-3	CASTEPRLNSGNTIYF	TGTGCCAGCACCGAACCCCGACTGAACTCTGGAAACACCATATATTTT
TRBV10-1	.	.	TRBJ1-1	CASPPLGGKTGMNTEAFF	TGCGCCAGCCCCCCCCTGGGAGGAAAGACTGGGATGAACACTGAAGCTTTCTTT
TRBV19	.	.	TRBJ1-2	CASSQIGGLYGYTF	TGTGCCAGTAGCCAAATTGGAGGCCTTTATGGCTACACCTTC
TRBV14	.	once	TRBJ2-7	CASSQGMGYYEQYF	TGTGCCAGCAGCCAAGGAATGGGCTACTACGAGCAGTACTTC
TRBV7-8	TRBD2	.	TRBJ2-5	CASSSRTSGGKETQYF	TGTGCCAGCAGCTCACGGACTAGCGGGGGCAAGGAGACCCAGTACTTC
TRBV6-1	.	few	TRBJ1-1	CASSEATEWNTEAFF	TGTGCCAGCAGTGAAGCGACAGAATGGAACACTGAAGCTTTCTTT
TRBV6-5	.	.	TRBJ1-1	CASSSRINTEAFF	TGTGCCAGCAGTTCTAGGATCAACACTGAAGCTTTCTTT
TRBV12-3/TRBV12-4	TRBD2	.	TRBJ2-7	CASRRTSGEQYF	TGTGCCAGCAGGCGGACTAGCGGAGAGCAGTACTTC
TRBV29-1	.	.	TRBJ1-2	CSALRHTNYGYTF	TGCAGCGCCTTGAGACATACTAACTATGGCTACACCTTC
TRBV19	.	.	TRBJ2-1	CASRIGTNNNEQFF	TGTGCCAGTAGGATAGGCACTAACAACAATGAGCAGTTCTTC